This TCR beta chain originates from a study of blood T cell repertoires in COVID-19 (TCRdb year 2020). Study-level background: Samples from collaborators originated in the United States, Italy and Spain and spanned both the acute and convalescent phases of COVID-19. The prospective study material was composed of cDNA or gDNA derived from T cells, B-cell-depleted T cells, or PBMCs. The dataset comprised deeply sampled blood TCRbeta repertoires from subjects exposed to, actively infected with, or recovered from COVID-19. The repertoires were released in a freely available public database intended as a resource for research on the immune response to SARS-CoV-2. Samples were obtained from the ongoing ImmuneRACE study (first 160 participants) and from about 1,300 subjects provided by 6 global collaborators. Nearly every sample came with metadata listing a de-identified subject ID, COVID-19 status, age in years and sex. HLA class I and class II types, where available, came from metadata supplied by the sample provider rather than from assay-based typing.

Worth noting for this clone: No cognate antigen has been identified for it. No quality values exist for individual bases; no much larger clone is one base distant.

Broader findings and caveats from the paper: The quantity of clinical and demographic metadata differed by source and by participant and was supplied without curation.

From the germline V gene, CDR1 is SGHRS and CDR2 is YFSETQ. From cysteine to phenylalanine, the CDR3 is 16 amino acids long. The sequence is cut down to CDR3 DNA, 48 bases in frame from base 1. V is cut by 0 bases and J by 2 bases, and the space between the germline ends is 13 bases. Whole blood was collected in K2EDTA tubes by collaborating institutions according to the institutions' own protocols. For TCRbeta analysis, collaborators shipped samples in one of three forms: frozen whole blood, isolated PBMCs, or DNA extracted from either of those sample types. The immunoSEQ Assay, a bias-controlled multiplex PCR, was used to amplify TCRbeta CDR3 regions from genomic DNA. As for the authors' bioinformatics: Within the assay, amplification of reference gene primers was used to estimate how many nucleated cells each sample contained. To quantify the absolute abundance of each unique TCRbeta CDR3 rearrangement, sequence reads were collapsed and filtered. For each sample, productive Simpson clonality was calculated by taking the square root of Simpson's diversity index across productive rearrangements. TCRdb took this table from immuneACCESS and kept in-frame rearrangements with V and J called. Such tables lack part of the clones; where checked against another copy, unresolved V genes explain under half of the gap, and the rest is unexplained. That table supplies the V and J calls and clone size; D and trimming were determined from the DNA. In all, the sample holds 100,000 to 150,000 clones, and over 75% of those were seen once. The leading ten clones occupy just over 6.5% of the sample.

Material for sequencing was peripheral blood. The sequence was collected from a man aged 80 or over with active or convalescent COVID-19. This chain joins TRBV5-1 to TRBJ2-3; the D gene is perhaps TRBD1, from 6 matching bases. The CDR3 protein sequence reads: CASSLEVRGPTDTQYF. The DNA sequence reads TGCGCCAGCAGCTTGGAGGTCAGGGGCCCCACAGATACGCAGTATTTT.